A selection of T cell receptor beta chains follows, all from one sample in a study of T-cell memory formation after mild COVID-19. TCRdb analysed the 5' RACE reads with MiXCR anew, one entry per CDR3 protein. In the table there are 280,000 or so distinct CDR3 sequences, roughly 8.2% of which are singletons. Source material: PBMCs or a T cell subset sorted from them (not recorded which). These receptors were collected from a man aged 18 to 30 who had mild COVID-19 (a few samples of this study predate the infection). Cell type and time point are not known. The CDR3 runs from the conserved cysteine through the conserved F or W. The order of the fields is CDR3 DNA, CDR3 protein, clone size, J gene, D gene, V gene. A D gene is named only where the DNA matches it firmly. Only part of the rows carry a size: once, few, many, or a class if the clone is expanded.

TGCAGTGCTAGAGAATGGGCTACAGATACGCAGTATTTT,CSAREWATDTQYF,many,TRBJ2-3,.,TRBV20-1
TGCAGTATATCGCCGGGGCAAAACATTCAGTACTTC,CSISPGQNIQYF,few,TRBJ2-4,.,TRBV20-1
TGTGCCGCCGCGGGAGGAGGGGGCGAGTACGAGCAGTACTTC,CAAAGGGGEYEQYF,.,TRBJ2-7,.,TRBV3-1
TGTGCTAGTGGTTTGGGGGGCCTGAACACTGAAGCTTTCTTT,CASGLGGLNTEAFF,few,TRBJ1-1,.,TRBV12-5
TGTGCCAGCAGTGAATATGGCGCTAGGGTCGAGCAGTACTTC,CASSEYGARVEQYF,many,TRBJ2-7,.,TRBV2
TGTGCCAGCAGCCGCCAGACACTAGCGGGGGGCCGCACAGATACGCAGTATTTT,CASSRQTLAGGRTDTQYF,.,TRBJ2-3,TRBD2,TRBV7-2
TGTGCCAGCGCGCGGACAGCCTCTAACTATGGCTACACCTTC,CASARTASNYGYTF,few,TRBJ1-2,.,TRBV6-2/TRBV6-3
TGTGCCTGCAGTCCCGACGGGGGTATGGTAGCCCAGCATTTT,CACSPDGGMVAQHF,.,TRBJ1-5,.,TRBV6-6
TGCGCCAGCAGTCAACCGCTGGCGGGGGGTTCCTACAATGAGCAGTTCTTC,CASSQPLAGGSYNEQFF,many,TRBJ2-1,TRBD2,TRBV23-1
TGTGCCAGCAGTTTAGTGCTGGGGGATGGGGTGAACACTGAAGCTTTCTTT,CASSLVLGDGVNTEAFF,.,TRBJ1-1,.,TRBV12-3/TRBV12-4
TGTGCCAGCAGCCTACCAGCCGGGACCCAGTACTTC,CASSLPAGTQYF,.,TRBJ2-5,.,TRBV12-3/TRBV12-4
TGTGCCACCGAGGGGGGTCCGGGACAGGGTTCCGGCACCGGGGAGCTGTTTTTT,CATEGGPGQGSGTGELFF,.,TRBJ2-2,TRBD1,TRBV24-1
TGTGCCACCAGTGTCAGCGGGGGCCAAGAGACCCAGTACTTC,CATSVSGGQETQYF,few,TRBJ2-5,TRBD2,TRBV24-1
TGTGCCAGCTCTGGAAACACCATATATTTT,CASSGNTIYF,many,TRBJ1-3,.,TRBV18
TGTGCCAGCAGCCCCATCCGGGGAGGGAATCAGCCCCATTTT,CASSPIRGGNQPHF,.,TRBJ1-5,.,TRBV27
TGTGCCAGCAGCGGAAGACTAGCGGGGGGGCTTGATGAGCAGTTCTTC,CASSGRLAGGLDEQFF,many,TRBJ2-1,TRBD2,TRBV9
TGTGCCAGCAGCCCGGTAGCGGGGTATTACAATGAGCAGTTCTTC,CASSPVAGYYNEQFF,few,TRBJ2-1,TRBD2,TRBV9
TGTGCCAGCAGTCAAAACGGGGGGTACTACGAGCAGTACTTC,CASSQNGGYYEQYF,many,TRBJ2-7,TRBD2,TRBV6-5
TGTGCCAGCCGGAGCCGACGCGGGGAAGGCACCGGGGAGCTGTTTTTT,CASRSRRGEGTGELFF,few,TRBJ2-2,.,TRBV27
TGTGCCAGCAGTCGTCGAACCGGGGGGGCCGAGGACTACGAGCAGTACTTC,CASSRRTGGAEDYEQYF,.,TRBJ2-7,TRBD2,TRBV6-5
TGCGCCAGCGTCCGGGACAGGGGAAACTACGAGCAGTACTTC,CASVRDRGNYEQYF,many,TRBJ2-7,TRBD1,TRBV5-1
TGTGCCAGCAGCCAAACTCGACCGGACTTAAGGACCCAGTACTTC,CASSQTRPDLRTQYF,.,TRBJ2-5,.,TRBV7-2
TGTGCCAGCAGCCAAACAGTAACGCAGTATTTT,CASSQTVTQYF,.,TRBJ2-3,.,TRBV6-6
TGTGCCAGCAGTGAAGCGGGACAGCCAAGTTCACCCCTCCACTTT,CASSEAGQPSSPLHF,many,TRBJ1-6,TRBD1,TRBV25-1
TGTGCCAGCAGTTATCCCCTGGGGGGGCAAGAGACCCAGTACTTC,CASSYPLGGQETQYF,many,TRBJ2-5,TRBD2,TRBV6-6
TGCAGTGCGCGTCGGGAAAATAGCAATCAGCCCCAGCATTTT,CSARRENSNQPQHF,.,TRBJ1-5,.,TRBV20-1
TGCGCCAGCAGCTTGTGGGGCTTGGGCACTGAAGCTTTCTTT,CASSLWGLGTEAFF,.,TRBJ1-1,.,TRBV5-1
TGTGCCAGCAGGGGGACCAGGGGTTCGGGCAATCAGCCCCAGCATTTT,CASRGTRGSGNQPQHF,.,TRBJ1-5,.,TRBV27
TGTGCCAGCAGTTTCGGCGACACGGACTTC,CASSFGDTDF,many,TRBJ2-7,.,TRBV27
TGTGCCTGGATGCGGGGGCCAGATACGCAGTATTTT,CAWMRGPDTQYF,.,TRBJ2-3,.,TRBV30
TGCAGTGCTAGCCGTACGTATGGCAATCAGCCCCAGCATTTT,CSASRTYGNQPQHF,few,TRBJ1-5,.,TRBV20-1
TGCGCCAGCAGCTTGGGACTAGCGGCTAGCACAGATACGCAGTATTTT,CASSLGLAASTDTQYF,many,TRBJ2-3,TRBD2,TRBV5-1
TGTGCCAGCAGCGCCGGGAGAACGGAAGCTGGAAACACCATATATTTT,CASSAGRTEAGNTIYF,few,TRBJ1-3,.,TRBV9
TGTGCCAGCAGTTATCGACTAGCACAGAAAGAGACCCAGTACTTC,CASSYRLAQKETQYF,many,TRBJ2-5,TRBD2,TRBV6-5
TGTGCCAGCAGTCCAGGGACTAGCGGGGATCTGGAGACCCAGTACTTC,CASSPGTSGDLETQYF,.,TRBJ2-5,TRBD2,TRBV12-3/TRBV12-4
TGTGCCTCACGGGTATACAATGAGCAGTTCTTC,CASRVYNEQFF,many,TRBJ2-1,.,TRBV2
TGCGCCAGCAGCTTCGTTGAGGGCGGTGAGCAGTTCTTC,CASSFVEGGEQFF,few,TRBJ2-1,.,TRBV5-1
TGTGCCAGCAGCTCCGGACTGTCACGGACCTACAATGAGCAGTTCTTC,CASSSGLSRTYNEQFF,few,TRBJ2-1,.,TRBV7-2
TGTGCCAGCAGCTCGCCCGGGACAGCCACGCCGAGGGAGACCCAGTACTTC,CASSSPGTATPRETQYF,many,TRBJ2-5,TRBD1,TRBV5-5
TGTGCCAGCAGCTACCTAGCGGGGGGCCCTAGCACAGATACGCAGTATTTT,CASSYLAGGPSTDTQYF,few,TRBJ2-3,TRBD2,TRBV7-9
TGTGCCATCAGTGGGGACAGGGAAGGTCAGCCCCAGCATTTT,CAISGDREGQPQHF,few,TRBJ1-5,TRBD1,TRBV10-3
TGCAGTGCTAGAGATGGAGGGAAAGAGACCCAGTACTTC,CSARDGGKETQYF,.,TRBJ2-5,.,TRBV20-1
TGTGCCAGCAGCAATGGGCAGCACACCGGGGAGCTGTTTTTT,CASSNGQHTGELFF,few,TRBJ2-2,.,TRBV7-2
TGCAGTGCAGGGGGGCGGGGAAGAGGGAACACTGAAGCTTTCTTT,CSAGGRGRGNTEAFF,many,TRBJ1-1,.,TRBV20-1
TGTGCCAGCAGCAAACGGGACATTAGCAATCAGCCCCAGCATTTT,CASSKRDISNQPQHF,few,TRBJ1-5,.,TRBV5-5
TGTGCCAGCAGTTTTGATGGACAGGGGGCGAATGAGCAGTTCTTC,CASSFDGQGANEQFF,.,TRBJ2-1,TRBD1,TRBV12-3/TRBV12-4
TGCGCCAGCAGCTTGGCAACAGGTGTTACCTACGAGCAGTACTTC,CASSLATGVTYEQYF,once,TRBJ2-7,.,TRBV5-1
TGTGCCAGCAGCTTCCGTACTCGGCAAAGTGAGCAGTTCTTC,CASSFRTRQSEQFF,many,TRBJ2-1,.,TRBV7-2
TGTGCCAGCAGCCAAGGGACGGCGAGCTCCTATAATTCACCCCTCCACTTT,CASSQGTASSYNSPLHF,many,TRBJ1-6,.,TRBV7-9